These T cell receptor beta chains were read from a single sample in a study of identical twins. TCRdb processed the 5' RACE reads anew with MiXCR; each CDR3 protein has one entry. Of hundreds of thousands of distinct CDR3 sequences in the sample, around a sixth were seen once. The data were also submitted as part of a second study, on T cells expressing NK-cell markers.

The sequenced sample was PBMCs. These receptors were obtained from a woman aged 18-29 years in good health. Both conserved end residues are part of each CDR3. Each record gives: clone size, J gene, V gene, CDR3 protein. Only some rows state a clone size, as once, few, many or a class for expanded clones.

clone size: few; J gene: TRBJ2-7; V gene: TRBV5-1; CDR3 protein: CASSVTSVGRYEQYF
clone size: few; J gene: TRBJ1-3; V gene: TRBV15; CDR3 protein: CATSSDSLNTIYF
clone size: few; J gene: TRBJ2-3; V gene: TRBV7-3; CDR3 protein: CASSIAGGTADTQYF
clone size: NA; J gene: TRBJ2-5; V gene: TRBV6-5; CDR3 protein: CASRRGKETQYF
clone size: NA; J gene: TRBJ2-3; V gene: TRBV5-6; CDR3 protein: CASLRGTSGTDTQYF
clone size: many; J gene: TRBJ1-2; V gene: TRBV9; CDR3 protein: CASSLGQSGDYGYTF
clone size: NA; J gene: TRBJ2-1; V gene: TRBV20-1; CDR3 protein: CSAREGFSSYNEQFF
clone size: few; J gene: TRBJ1-2; V gene: TRBV6-5; CDR3 protein: CASSYSATGLNYGYTF
clone size: NA; J gene: TRBJ2-7; V gene: TRBV5-1; CDR3 protein: CASSPWRGPPQKSYEQYF
clone size: NA; J gene: TRBJ2-1; V gene: TRBV5-1; CDR3 protein: CASTRSGGAYNEQFF
clone size: few; J gene: TRBJ1-3; V gene: TRBV6-5; CDR3 protein: CASSYSVTVSGNTIYF
clone size: NA; J gene: TRBJ2-7; V gene: TRBV6-5; CDR3 protein: CASSYSQGSYEQYF
clone size: few; J gene: TRBJ2-3; V gene: TRBV7-8; CDR3 protein: CASSRLTGASSGTQYF
clone size: NA; J gene: TRBJ2-7; V gene: TRBV10-3; CDR3 protein: CATGKYEQYF
clone size: NA; J gene: TRBJ1-1; V gene: TRBV4-1; CDR3 protein: CASHKTGGFAEAFF
clone size: NA; J gene: TRBJ2-5; V gene: TRBV7-9; CDR3 protein: CASSEGLAGKYQETQYF
clone size: NA; J gene: TRBJ2-1; V gene: TRBV18; CDR3 protein: CASSPQVTGGASNEQFF
clone size: NA; J gene: TRBJ1-6; V gene: TRBV4-2; CDR3 protein: CASSQDQHSPLHF
clone size: NA; J gene: TRBJ2-7; V gene: TRBV20-1; CDR3 protein: CSANGLAGLYEQYF
clone size: few; J gene: TRBJ1-4; V gene: TRBV20-1; CDR3 protein: CSARSRQINEKLFF
clone size: few; J gene: TRBJ1-5; V gene: TRBV6-5; CDR3 protein: CASSYAGDGNQPQHF
clone size: NA; J gene: TRBJ2-1; V gene: TRBV5-1; CDR3 protein: CASKLASQINNEQFF
clone size: NA; J gene: TRBJ2-7; V gene: TRBV5-6; CDR3 protein: CASSFPDKSEQYF
clone size: NA; J gene: TRBJ1-5; V gene: TRBV12-3/TRBV12-4; CDR3 protein: CASTWGSNQPQHF
clone size: NA; J gene: TRBJ2-3; V gene: TRBV4-2; CDR3 protein: CASSRRAVLSTDTQYF
clone size: NA; J gene: TRBJ1-2; V gene: TRBV7-9; CDR3 protein: CASSLARLTKNYGYTF
clone size: NA; J gene: TRBJ2-6; V gene: TRBV12-3/TRBV12-4; CDR3 protein: CASSPTGPSSGANVLTF